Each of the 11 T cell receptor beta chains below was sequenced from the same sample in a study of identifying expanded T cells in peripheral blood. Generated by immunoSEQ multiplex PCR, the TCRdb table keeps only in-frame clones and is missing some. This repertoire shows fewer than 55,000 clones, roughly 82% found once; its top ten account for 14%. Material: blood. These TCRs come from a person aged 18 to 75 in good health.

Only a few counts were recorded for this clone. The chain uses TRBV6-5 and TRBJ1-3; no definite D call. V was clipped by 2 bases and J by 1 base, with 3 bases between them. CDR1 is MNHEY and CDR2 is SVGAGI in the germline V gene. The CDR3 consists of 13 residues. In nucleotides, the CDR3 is TGTGCCAGCAGTTACGCATCTGGAAACACCATATATTTT. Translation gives CASSYASGNTIYF.

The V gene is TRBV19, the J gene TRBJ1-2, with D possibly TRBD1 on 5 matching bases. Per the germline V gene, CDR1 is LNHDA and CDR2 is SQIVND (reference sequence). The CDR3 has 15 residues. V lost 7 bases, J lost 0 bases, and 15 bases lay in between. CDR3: CASTAGGSPNYGYTF. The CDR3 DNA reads TGTGCCAGTACCGCCGGGGGAAGCCCTAACTATGGCTACACCTTC. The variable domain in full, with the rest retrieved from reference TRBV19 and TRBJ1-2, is DGGITQSPKYLFRKEGQNVTLSCEQNLNHDAMYWYRQDPGQGLRLIYYSQIVNDFQKGDIAEGYSVSREKKESFPLTVTSAQKNPTAFYLCASTAGGSPNYGYTFGSGTRLTVV.

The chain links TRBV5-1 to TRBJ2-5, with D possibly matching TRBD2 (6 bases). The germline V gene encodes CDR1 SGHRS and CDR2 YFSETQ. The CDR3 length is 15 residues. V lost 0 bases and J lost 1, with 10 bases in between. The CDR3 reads CASSLVSGPQETQYF. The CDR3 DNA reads TGCGCCAGCAGCTTGGTAAGCGGGCCCCAAGAGACCCAGTACTTC.

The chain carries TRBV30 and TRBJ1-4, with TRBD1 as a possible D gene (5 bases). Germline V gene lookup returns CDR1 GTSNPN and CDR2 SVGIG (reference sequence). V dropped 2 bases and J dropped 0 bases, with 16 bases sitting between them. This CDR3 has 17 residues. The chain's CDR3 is CAWSRSGSTPTNEKLFF. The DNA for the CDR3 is TGTGCCTGGAGTAGGTCAGGGAGTACTCCAACTAATGAAAAACTGTTTTTT.

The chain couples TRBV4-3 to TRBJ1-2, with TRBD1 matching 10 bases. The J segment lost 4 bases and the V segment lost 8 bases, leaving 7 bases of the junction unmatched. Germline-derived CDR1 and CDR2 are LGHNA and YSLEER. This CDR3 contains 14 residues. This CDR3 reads CASGADRGTYGYTF. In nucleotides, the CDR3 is TGCGCCAGCGGGGCGGACAGGGGGACCTATGGCTACACCTTC.

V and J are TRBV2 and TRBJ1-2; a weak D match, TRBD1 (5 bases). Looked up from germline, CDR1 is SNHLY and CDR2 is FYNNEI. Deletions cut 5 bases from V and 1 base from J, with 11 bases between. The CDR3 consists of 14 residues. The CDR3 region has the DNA TGTGCCAGCAGTAAGGTACAGGTTAACTATGGCTACACCTTC. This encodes CASSKVQVNYGYTF.

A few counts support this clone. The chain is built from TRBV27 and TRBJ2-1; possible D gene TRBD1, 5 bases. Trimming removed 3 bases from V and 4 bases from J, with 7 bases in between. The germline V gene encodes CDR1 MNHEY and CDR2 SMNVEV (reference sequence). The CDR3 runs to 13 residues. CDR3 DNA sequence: TGTGCCAGCAGTTTCCAGGGTTACAATGAGCAGTTCTTC. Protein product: CASSFQGYNEQFF.

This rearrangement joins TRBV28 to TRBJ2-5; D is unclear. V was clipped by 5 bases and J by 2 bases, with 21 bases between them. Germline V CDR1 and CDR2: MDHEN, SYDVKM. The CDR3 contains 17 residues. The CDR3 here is CASSLLKDVRYQETQYF. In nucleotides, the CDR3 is TGTGCCAGCAGTCTACTAAAGGACGTAAGATATCAAGAGACCCAGTACTTC.

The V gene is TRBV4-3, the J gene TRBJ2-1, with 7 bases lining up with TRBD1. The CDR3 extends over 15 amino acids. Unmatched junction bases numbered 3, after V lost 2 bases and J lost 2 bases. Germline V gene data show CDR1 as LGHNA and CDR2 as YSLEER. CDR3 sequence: CASSQNGQAYNEQFF. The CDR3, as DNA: TGCGCCAGCAGCCAAAACGGACAGGCCTACAATGAGCAGTTCTTC.

This CDR3 is CASSPRGRSETQYF. The CDR3 DNA follows: TGCGCCAGCAGCCCCAGGGGGCGATCGGAGACCCAGTACTTC. The chain recombines TRBV5-1 with TRBJ2-5, with 8 bases identical to TRBD1. The germline CDR1 and CDR2 sequences are SGHRS and YFSETQ. J was trimmed by 5 bases and V by 4 bases; bases with no gene match: 7. The CDR3 sequence is 14 residues long.

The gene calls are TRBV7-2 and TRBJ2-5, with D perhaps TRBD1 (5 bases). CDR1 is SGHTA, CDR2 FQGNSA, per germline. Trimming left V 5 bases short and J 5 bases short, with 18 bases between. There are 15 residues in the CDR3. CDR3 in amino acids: CASSAYRSPQETQYF. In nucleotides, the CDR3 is TGTGCCAGCAGCGCTTACAGGAGTCCTCAGGAGACCCAGTACTTC.